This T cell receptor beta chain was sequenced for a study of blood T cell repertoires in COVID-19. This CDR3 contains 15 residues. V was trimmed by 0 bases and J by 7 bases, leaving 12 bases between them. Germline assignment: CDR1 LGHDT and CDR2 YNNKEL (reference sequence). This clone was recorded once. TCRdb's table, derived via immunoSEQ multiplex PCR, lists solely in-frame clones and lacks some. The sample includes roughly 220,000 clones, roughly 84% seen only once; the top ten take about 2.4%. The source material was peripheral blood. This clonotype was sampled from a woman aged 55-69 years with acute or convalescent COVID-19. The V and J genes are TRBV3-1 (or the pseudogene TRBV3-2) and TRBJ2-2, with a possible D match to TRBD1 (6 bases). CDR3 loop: CASSQDYRDHGELFF. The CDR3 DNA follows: TGTGCCAGCAGCCAAGACTACAGGGATCACGGGGAGCTGTTTTTT.